This is a list of T cell receptor beta chains from one sample in a study of blood T cell repertoires in COVID-19. Clones were sequenced by immunoSEQ multiplex PCR, and TCRdb holds only the in-frame ones, with some missing. The sample yields tens of thousands of clones, about 86% seen once. Sequenced input: peripheral blood. The source of these receptors is a woman older than 75 with acute or convalescent COVID-19. Each CDR3 is given with its conserved first and last residue. A D gene is named only where the DNA matches it firmly. Clone size, where shown, is once, few, many, or a class for clones that have expanded.

v_gene	j_gene	abundance	d_gene	CDR3nt	CDR3aa
TRBV5-6	TRBJ2-1	NA	TRBD1	TGTGCCAGCAGCTTCAGGACAGGGGTACTTAATGAGCAGTTCTTC	CASSFRTGVLNEQFF
TRBV7-2	TRBJ1-1	NA	NA	TGTGCCAGCAGCTTGTCGACAGGTCAGAACACTGAAGCTTTCTTT	CASSLSTGQNTEAFF
TRBV7-2	TRBJ1-5	NA	TRBD1	TGTGCCAGCAGCTTCCCTACCGGGACAGGGGGTCAGCCCCAGCATTTT	CASSFPTGTGGQPQHF
TRBV23-1	TRBJ2-4	NA	TRBD1	TGCGCCAGCAGTCAACCCGGACAGGAATTAGCCAAAAACATTCAGTACTTC	CASSQPGQELAKNIQYF
TRBV15	TRBJ2-7	NA	TRBD1	TGTGCCACCAGCAGAGTACAGGGGAGCTCCTACGAGCAGTACTTC	CATSRVQGSSYEQYF
TRBV29-1	TRBJ1-5	few	TRBD1	TGCAGCGTCCGGGACAGTATTAATCAGCCCCAGCATTTT	CSVRDSINQPQHF
TRBV9	TRBJ2-2	NA	NA	TGTGCCAGCAGCCCGCCGGGCGGGGAGCTGTTTTTT	CASSPPGGELFF
TRBV2	TRBJ2-7	NA	NA	TGTGCCAGCAGTGCCGACGGAGCCTACGAGCAGTACTTC	CASSADGAYEQYF
TRBV27	TRBJ1-6	NA	NA	TGTGCCAGCAGAGTAGCTCAACGGACCTATAATTCACCCCTCCACTTT	CASRVAQRTYNSPLHF
TRBV6-6	TRBJ1-5	NA	NA	TGTGCCAGCAGCCCGAAACTTCGGGGGGGCAATCAGCCCCAGCATTTT	CASSPKLRGGNQPQHF
TRBV4-2	TRBJ1-5	NA	NA	TGTGCCAGCAGCCAAGAAGGCGCATCCCCAGGGCCCCAGCATTTT	CASSQEGASPGPQHF
TRBV6-5	TRBJ1-1	NA	TRBD1	TGTGCCAGCAGGCGGGACAGGGAAAGGGGCACTGAAGCTTTCTTT	CASRRDRERGTEAFF
TRBV15	TRBJ2-3	NA	NA	TGTGCCACCACACGGGAGCGCACAGATACGCAGTATTTT	CATTRERTDTQYF
TRBV7-9	TRBJ2-5	NA	TRBD2	TGTGCTGGAGATAGCGGGAGGGGGGAGACCCAGTACTTC	CAGDSGRGETQYF
TRBV5-1	TRBJ2-1	NA	NA	TGCGCCAGCAGCGCCGGTGGCTACAATGAGCAGTTCTTC	CASSAGGYNEQFF
TRBV5-1	TRBJ2-7	NA	NA	TGCGCCAGCAGTCCGGACAGATACTACGAGCAGTACTTC	CASSPDRYYEQYF
TRBV6-4	TRBJ2-2	NA	TRBD1	TGTGCCAGCAAGAGGGACAGGAACACCGGGGAGCTGTTTTTT	CASKRDRNTGELFF
TRBV19	TRBJ1-5	NA	NA	TGTGCCAGTAGTCCATACGGGGGGACCAGCAATCAGCCCCAGCATTTT	CASSPYGGTSNQPQHF
TRBV3-1/TRBV3-2	TRBJ1-1	NA	NA	TGTGCCAGCAGCCACGGGAGGACTGAAGCTTTCTTT	CASSHGRTEAFF
TRBV29-1	TRBJ1-2	NA	NA	TGCAGCGCCACGGAGGGCCCGGTGAACTATGGCTACACCTTC	CSATEGPVNYGYTF
TRBV3-1/TRBV3-2	TRBJ2-2	NA	TRBD2	TGTGCCAGCAGCCATCCCGGGGCCCCTAGCGGGGCGCCACCATCGAACACCGGGGAGCTGTTTTTT	CASSHPGAPSGAPPSNTGELFF
TRBV29-1	TRBJ1-5	NA	TRBD1	TGCAGCGTAGGGGATCCGGGACAGGGGAATCAGCCCCAGCATTTT	CSVGDPGQGNQPQHF
TRBV7-9	TRBJ2-5	NA	NA	TGTGCCAGCAGCCTACAGGGGGGGATCCAAGAGACCCAGTACTTC	CASSLQGGIQETQYF
TRBV3-1/TRBV3-2	TRBJ1-1	NA	TRBD1	TGTGCCACCCGGACAGGGGGTACGACTGAAGCTTTCTTT	CATRTGGTTEAFF
TRBV28	TRBJ2-7	NA	TRBD2	TGTGCCAGCAGTTTATACACTAGCGGCTCCACGGGGCAGTACTTC	CASSLYTSGSTGQYF
TRBV2	TRBJ2-3	once	NA	TGTGCCAGCAACAGGGCCTCAGATACGCAGTATTTT	CASNRASDTQYF
TRBV10-3	TRBJ1-2	NA	TRBD1	TGTGCCATCAGATCGGGACAGGGCGAAGTATATGGCTACACCTTC	CAIRSGQGEVYGYTF
TRBV9	TRBJ2-3	once	NA	TGTGCCAGCAGCGTAGGACAGGAGAGCACAGATACGCAGTATTTT	CASSVGQESTDTQYF
TRBV7-2	TRBJ1-5	NA	NA	TGTGCCAGCAGCTTAGGGTCTAATGGCAATCAGCCCCAGCATTTT	CASSLGSNGNQPQHF
TRBV7-9	TRBJ1-5	NA	TRBD1	TGTGCCAGCAGCTTAGAGGGGACAGGGGGCGGAAAGCCCCAGCATTTT	CASSLEGTGGGKPQHF
TRBV12-3/TRBV12-4	TRBJ2-3	NA	NA	TGTGCCAGCACCCCCACCGGAGATACGCAGTATTTT	CASTPTGDTQYF
TRBV27	TRBJ2-1	NA	TRBD1	TGTGCCAGCAGTTTATCGGCAGGGGGTCCGGAGCAGTTCTTC	CASSLSAGGPEQFF
TRBV5-5	TRBJ2-7	NA	TRBD1	TGTGCCAGCAGCTTAAGCCCCCAGGGGGTAGGCGAGCAGTACTTC	CASSLSPQGVGEQYF
TRBV19	TRBJ2-2	once	NA	TGTGCCAGTAATCAGGAAACGAACACCGGGGAGCTGTTTTTT	CASNQETNTGELFF
TRBV11-2	TRBJ1-6	NA	NA	TGTGCCAGCAGGCCGGCGGGTAAATCACCCCTCCACTTT	CASRPAGKSPLHF
TRBV3-1/TRBV3-2	TRBJ2-5	NA	TRBD2	TGTGCCAGCAGCCAAGGCGGGGGGAGTAATGTCGGCAGAGAGACCCAGTACTTC	CASSQGGGSNVGRETQYF